The 20 T cell receptor beta chains listed next were all sequenced from one sample in a study of T cell responses to AZD1222 COVID-19 vaccine. Assay: immunoSEQ multiplex PCR; the TCRdb copy retains only in-frame clones and omits some. The sample carries fewer than 95,000 clones, approximately 92% recorded once. Sequences were derived from peripheral blood, sampled on day 0 of AZD1222 vaccination. The receptors come from an adult in good health.

V gene TRBV6-5 combines with J gene TRBJ2-3; a weak D match, TRBD2 (6 bases). The V and J ends lost 8 bases and 0 bases respectively, with 15 bases between them. Germline V lookup: CDR1 MNHEY, CDR2 SVGAGI. There are 15 residues in the CDR3. DNA for the CDR3: TGTGCCAGCTTGGGGGGTTTGGCTAGCACAGATACGCAGTATTTT. It encodes CASLGGLASTDTQYF.

This chain uses TRBV6-5 with TRBJ1-2; TRBD1 might be the D (5 bases). Per germline, CDR1 MNHEY and CDR2 SVGAGI. This CDR3 has 12 residues. The germline V and J ends were trimmed by 8 bases and 4 bases, with 11 bases remaining between them. The CDR3 here is CASSDRVYGYTF. The CDR3 DNA follows: TGTGCCAGCTCTGACAGAGTCTATGGCTACACCTTC.

This chain uses TRBV24-1 with TRBJ2-5; D might be TRBD2 (5 bases). Germline V gene lookup returns CDR1 KGHDR and CDR2 SFDVKD. CDR3 length equals 12 residues. Trimming removed 3 bases from V and 4 bases from J, with 5 bases in between. The CDR3 DNA follows: TGTGCCACCAGTGATGGGAGAGAGACCCAGTACTTC. Its protein product is CATSDGRETQYF.

This chain connects TRBV9 to TRBJ2-5; D may be TRBD2 (7 bases). The germline CDR1 and CDR2 sequences are SGDLS and YYNGEE. The length of the CDR3 is 15 residues. V lost 2 bases, J lost 1 base, and 12 bases lay in between. CDR3 sequence reads: CASSVGGATQETQYF. The CDR3 DNA sequence: TGTGCCAGCAGCGTTGGGGGGGCGACCCAAGAGACCCAGTACTTC.

The gene calls are TRBV6-1 and TRBJ2-3, with 7 bases matching TRBD2. Per the germline V gene, CDR1 is MNHNS and CDR2 is SASEGT. CDR3 length: 16 amino acids. J lost 5 bases, V lost 3 bases, and 11 bases had no gene match. This CDR3 is CASSDQSGISQDTQYF. The DNA for the CDR3 is TGTGCCAGCAGTGACCAAAGCGGGATTTCCCAAGATACGCAGTATTTT.

V and J are TRBV27 and TRBJ1-6; possibly TRBD1 for D (5 bases). V was shortened by 8 bases and J by 2 bases, with 13 bases between the two germline ends. The germline V gene has CDR1 MNHEY and CDR2 SMNVEV (reference sequence). The CDR3 runs to 15 residues. As DNA, the CDR3 is TGTGCCAGCTCACGCGGGGCACCCTATAATTCACCCCTCCACTTT. Its translation: CASSRGAPYNSPLHF.

This clone occurred a few times. The CDR3: CASSLSGAYEQYF. CDR3 nucleotide sequence: TGCGCCAGCAGCTTGTCAGGGGCATACGAGCAGTACTTC. The chain couples TRBV5-1 to TRBJ2-7, with D possibly being TRBD1 (6 bases). The germline V and J ends were trimmed by 1 base and 4 bases, with 9 bases remaining between them. This CDR3 comprises 13 residues. The germline CDR1 and CDR2 sequences are SGHRS and YFSETQ.

This clone was found a few times. This chain joins TRBV7-2 and TRBJ2-1; TRBD2 matches 12 bases. Germline lookup yields CDR1 SGHTA and CDR2 FQGNSA. This CDR3 is 14 amino acids long. With V trimmed by 5 bases and J by 6 bases, 2 bases remained unmatched. The CDR3 sequence: CASSPGLAGNEQFF. The CDR3 DNA follows: TGTGCCAGCAGCCCGGGACTAGCGGGCAATGAGCAGTTCTTC. Variable domain in full (rest from reference TRBV7-2 and TRBJ2-1): GAGVSQSPSNKVTEKGKDVELRCDPISGHTALYWYRQSLGQGLEFLIYFQGNSAPDKSGLPSDRFSAERTGGSVSTLTIQRTQQEDSAVYLCASSPGLAGNEQFFGPGTRLTVL.

The V gene is TRBV5-1, the J gene TRBJ2-1, with 13 bases matching TRBD2. Looked up from germline, CDR1 is SGHRS and CDR2 is YFSETQ. Trimming took 4 bases from V and 5 from J; bases not matched to a gene: 3. CDR3 size: 15 residues. The CDR3 DNA sequence: TGCGCCAGCAGCGGACTAGCGGGAGTCAACAATGAGCAGTTCTTC. Translation: CASSGLAGVNNEQFF.

J is TRBJ1-1 and V is TRBV27, with no clear D. Germline V CDR1 and CDR2: MNHEY, SMNVEV (reference sequence). This CDR3 spans 14 amino acids. V was trimmed by 3 bases and J by 0 bases, leaving 8 bases between them. The CDR3 sequence: CASSFRALNTEAFF. CDR3 DNA sequence: TGTGCCAGCAGTTTCCGGGCCCTGAACACTGAAGCTTTCTTT.

The V call is TRBV29-1, the J call TRBJ2-5; D unclear. The CDR3 runs 12 residues. Deletions cut 4 bases from V and 4 bases from J, with 10 bases between. Germline CDR1 and CDR2: SQVTM and ANQGSEA. CDR3 coding DNA: TGCAGCGTTGCAACCCAGTTAGAGACCCAGTACTTC. As protein: CSVATQLETQYF.

The V call is TRBV6-6, the J call TRBJ2-7; maybe TRBD2 (8 bases). This CDR3 comprises 15 residues. V was pared by 7 bases and J by 2 bases, with 18 bases between. The germline V gene encodes CDR1 MNHNY and CDR2 SVGAGI (reference sequence). DNA for the CDR3: TGTGCCAGCATTCAGGGGGTAGCGGGGACCTACGAGCAGTACTTC. Amino acids: CASIQGVAGTYEQYF.

V gene TRBV3-1 (or the pseudogene TRBV3-2) combines with J gene TRBJ1-1; 9 bases are shared with TRBD1. J lost 4 bases, V lost 2 bases, and 5 bases had no gene match. The V gene's germline CDR1 is LGHDT and CDR2 YNNKEL (reference sequence). The CDR3 runs 15 residues. CDR3 loop: CASSQYGTGSTEAFF. In nucleotides, the CDR3 is TGTGCCAGCAGCCAATATGGGACAGGGTCCACTGAAGCTTTCTTT.

The chain employs TRBV4-2 and TRBJ2-1; 11 bases are shared with TRBD2. V lost 0 bases to trimming and J lost 4 bases; unmatched junction nucleotides: 5. Germline V gene lookup returns CDR1 LGHNA and CDR2 YNFKEQ. The CDR3 runs 17 residues. CDR3 DNA sequence: TGTGCCAGCAGCCAAGAGGGTAGCGGGAGGGTATACAATGAGCAGTTCTTC. This gives the protein CASSQEGSGRVYNEQFF.

V gene TRBV10-3 combines with J gene TRBJ2-7; TRBD2 matches 9 bases. Germline-derived CDR1 and CDR2 are ENHRY and SYGVKD. The CDR3 consists of 14 residues. V lost 3 bases and J lost 4; bases outside the gene matches: 4. CDR3 sequence (DNA): TGTGCCATCAGTGATAGCGGGAGAGCATACGAGCAGTACTTC. As protein: CAISDSGRAYEQYF.

This chain links TRBV9 with TRBJ2-5; 8 bases agree with TRBD1. With V trimmed by 1 base and J by 7 bases, 6 bases remained unmatched. There are 14 residues in the CDR3. Germline V lookup: CDR1 SGDLS, CDR2 YYNGEE. The CDR3 spells CASSVQGARGTQYF. The CDR3 bases are TGTGCCAGCAGCGTACAGGGGGCGCGAGGGACCCAGTACTTC.

The rearrangement uses TRBV25-1 and TRBJ1-4; TRBD1 matches at 11 bases. Unmatched junction bases numbered 5, after V lost 4 bases and J lost 4 bases. CDR1 is MGHDK, CDR2 SYGVNS, per germline. This CDR3 region has 16 residues. The CDR3 region is CASSGGTGGFNEKLFF. CDR3 nucleotides: TGTGCCAGCAGTGGGGGGACAGGGGGGTTTAATGAAAAACTGTTTTTT.

The V and J genes are TRBV5-4 and TRBJ2-2; the D gene is possibly TRBD1 (5 bases). With 2 bases removed from V and 6 bases from J, the gap between germline ends came to 8 bases. The CDR3 is made up of 13 amino acids. Germline CDR1 and CDR2: SGHNT and YYREEE (reference sequence). This chain's CDR3 is CASSLDRAGELFF. The CDR3 nucleotides read TGTGCCAGCAGCTTAGACAGAGCCGGGGAGCTGTTTTTT.

The CDR3 is CASSHQDRVNTEAFF. Written as DNA, the CDR3 is TGTGCCAGCAGTCACCAGGACAGGGTGAACACTGAAGCTTTCTTT. The V gene is TRBV6-6, the J gene TRBJ1-1, with 8 bases identical to TRBD1. Trimming took 5 bases from V and 0 from J; bases not matched to a gene: 5. CDR1 is MNHNY and CDR2 is SVGAGI in the germline V gene (reference sequence). The CDR3 is 15 residues long.

This clone came up a few times. The chain couples TRBV15 to TRBJ2-7; D may correspond to TRBD1 or TRBD2 (6 bases each). The CDR3 totals 16 residues. Germline V CDR1 and CDR2: LNHNV, YYDKDF (reference sequence). V lost 0 bases and J lost 3, with 15 bases in between. The CDR3 is CATSREMAGGHYEQYF. The CDR3 coding sequence is TGTGCCACCAGCAGAGAGATGGCCGGGGGACACTACGAGCAGTACTTC.